These 27 T cell receptor beta chains originate from one sample sequenced in a study of blood T cell repertoires in COVID-19. TCRdb keeps only in-frame clones here, not all; method: immunoSEQ multiplex PCR. The profile shows 70,000 to 85,000 clones, around 90% of them singletons. Sequenced sample: peripheral blood. The receptors were sampled from a human donor in a cohort sampled during active COVID-19.

This chain connects TRBV7-9 to TRBJ2-1; TRBD2 aligns across 7 bases. Trimming took 1 base from V and 5 from J; bases not matched to a gene: 8. Germline CDR1 SEHNR, CDR2 FQNEAQ (reference sequence). This CDR3 spans 16 amino acids. CDR3 amino acids: CASSLGSGNWHNEQFF. The CDR3 DNA sequence: TGTGCCAGCAGCTTAGGGAGCGGGAATTGGCACAATGAGCAGTTCTTC.

The chain has TRBV7-8 and TRBJ2-7; the match to TRBD1 covers 7 bases. The V gene end was trimmed by 5 bases and the J gene end by 2 bases; junction bases not matched to a gene: 6. Germline CDR1 SGHVS, CDR2 FQNEAQ. The CDR3 contains 14 residues. CDR3 DNA: TGTGCCAGCAGCCCCGGGACAGTCCCCTACGAGCAGTACTTC. Its protein is CASSPGTVPYEQYF.

CDR3 amino acids: CASSLGVGVGSYEQYF. In nucleotides, the CDR3 is TGTGCCAGCAGCTTAGGAGTAGGGGTCGGGAGTTACGAGCAGTACTTC. The V gene is TRBV7-2, the J gene TRBJ2-7; perhaps TRBD2 as D (6 bases). V lost 1 base and J 4 bases, leaving 17 bases between the germline ends. The length of the CDR3 is 16 residues. CDR1 is SGHTA, CDR2 FQGNSA, per germline.

The chain links TRBV6-5 to TRBJ1-2; D gene uncertain. This CDR3 region has 15 residues. The V and J ends lost 4 bases and 2 bases respectively, with 14 bases between them. The germline V gene has CDR1 MNHEY and CDR2 SVGAGI. The CDR3 bases are TGTGCCAGCAGTTCTCGGACGGGAGGAAACTATGGCTACACCTTC. Translated: CASSSRTGGNYGYTF.

The chain recombines TRBV5-4 with TRBJ2-7, with TRBD1 matching over 10 bases. The V and J ends lost 3 bases and 5 bases, in that order; junction bases with no gene match: 8. Germline lookup yields CDR1 SGHNT and CDR2 YYREEE (reference sequence). The CDR3 has 15 amino acids. CDR3 residues: CASSSPRQGAHEQYF. The CDR3 DNA is TGTGCCAGCAGCTCCCCCCGACAGGGGGCCCACGAGCAGTACTTC.

The CDR3 sequence is CASRVGTGLNYEQYF. DNA for the CDR3: TGTGCCAGCAGGGTAGGGACAGGACTTAACTACGAGCAGTACTTC. This chain links TRBV28 with TRBJ2-7, with 8 bases fitting TRBD1. Trimming took 6 bases from V and 3 from J; bases not matched to a gene: 10. Germline V gene data show CDR1 as MDHEN and CDR2 as SYDVKM. The CDR3 contains 15 residues.

The V call is TRBV9, the J call TRBJ2-4; a weak D match, TRBD1 (8 bases). Trimming took 0 bases from V and 2 from J, leaving 18 bases between them. The germline gives CDR1 SGDLS, CDR2 YYNGEE. This CDR3 region has 18 residues. CDR3 coding DNA: TGTGCCAGCAGCGTAGAGCCCGGACAGGGAGGGCCCAAAAACATTCAGTACTTC. It specifies CASSVEPGQGGPKNIQYF.

This clone was observed once. The V call is TRBV4-3, the J call TRBJ2-7; 8 bases map to TRBD1. CDR3 size: 15 residues. Germline V gene sequence: CDR1 LGHNA, CDR2 YSLEER. The V and J ends lost 3 bases and 3 bases, in that order; junction bases with no gene match: 7. The CDR3 sequence is CASSHVRGPLYEQYF. CDR3 coding DNA: TGCGCCAGCAGCCACGTCAGGGGGCCCCTCTACGAGCAGTACTTC.

On this clone itself: The germline gene is not matched at one end of the junction; a read error may be the cause. The same CDR3 arises from other DNA sequences in this sample as well. The CDR3: CASSLVAVPELFF. The CDR3 DNA follows: TGCGCCAGCAGCTTAGTTGCGGTTCCGGAGCTGTTTTTT. The chain joins TRBV7-2 to TRBJ2-2; D not resolved. The CDR3 is 13 amino acids. The germline V gene encodes CDR1 SGHTA and CDR2 FQGNSA.

The chain carries TRBV7-6 and TRBJ2-1; TRBD1 agrees at 11 bases. CDR1 and CDR2 (germline): SGHVS, FNYEAQ. V trimming: 5 bases; J trimming: 7 bases; junction bases outside the gene matches: 7. The CDR3 is 15 amino acids. The CDR3 DNA sequence: TGTGCCAGCAGCCTCGGACAGGGGGCGCGAAATGAGCAGTTCTTC. Its protein product is CASSLGQGARNEQFF. The entire variable domain, with the rest obtained from reference TRBV7-6 and TRBJ2-1, is as follows: GAGVSQSPRYKVTKRGQDVALRCDPISGHVSLYWYRQALGQGPEFLTYFNYEAQQDKSGLPNDRFSAERPEGSISTLTIQRTEQRDSAMYRCASSLGQGARNEQFFGPGTRLTVL.

V and J are TRBV6-5 and TRBJ1-6, with D perhaps TRBD1 (6 bases). V was cut by 3 bases and J by 2 bases, with 11 bases left in between. Germline V gene lookup returns CDR1 MNHEY and CDR2 SVGAGI. This CDR3 contains 16 residues. Written as DNA, the CDR3 is TGTGCCAGCAGTTATGTCCGGACAGCCTATAATTCACCCCTCCACTTT. It yields the protein CASSYVRTAYNSPLHF.

The rearrangement uses TRBV7-3 and TRBJ2-1, with D possibly matching TRBD2 (6 bases). CDR3 size: 15 residues. Trimming pared 3 bases from V and 5 bases from J, leaving 14 bases between. CDR1 is SGHTA and CDR2 is FQGTGA in the germline V gene. The CDR3 region has the DNA TGTGCCAGCAGCTTGCCCGGCCGGGGGAACAATGAGCAGTTCTTC. Its protein is CASSLPGRGNNEQFF.

V is TRBV5-8 and J is TRBJ2-3; D is uncertain. The length of the CDR3 is 15 residues. V dropped 3 bases and J dropped 6 bases, with 17 bases sitting between them. Germline CDR1 reads SGHTS; CDR2 reads YDEGEE. CDR3 sequence (DNA): TGTGCCAGCAGCTCTCAGGATCGTATATTCGATACGCAGTATTTT. Its protein is CASSSQDRIFDTQYF.

V is TRBV24-1 and J is TRBJ2-7, with 8 bases that match TRBD1. Germline V lookup: CDR1 KGHDR, CDR2 SFDVKD. The CDR3 extends over 14 amino acids. Trimming at V came to 4 bases and at J to 4 bases, leaving 5 bases not matched to a gene. The CDR3 protein is CATSESGGRYEQYF. For the CDR3, the DNA is TGTGCCACCAGTGAGTCAGGGGGCAGATACGAGCAGTACTTC.

V gene TRBV11-2 combines with J gene TRBJ2-5, with 7 nucleotides matching TRBD2. The CDR3 spans 14 residues. Trimming at V came to 1 base and at J to 5 bases, leaving 4 bases not matched to a gene. CDR1 SGHAT and CDR2 FQNNGV come from the germline V gene. The CDR3 nucleotides are TGTGCCAGCAGCTTAGCGGGAGGTTGGGAGACCCAGTACTTC. Translation: CASSLAGGWETQYF.

The rearrangement links TRBV10-3 to TRBJ1-2; TRBD1 aligns across 7 bases. J was trimmed by 4 bases and V by 7 bases; bases with no gene match: 6. CDR1 ENHRY and CDR2 SYGVKD come from the germline V gene. CDR3 length: 13 residues. The CDR3 DNA follows: TGTGCCATCACCGCGGACAGGACCTATGGCTACACCTTC. Its translation is CAITADRTYGYTF.

This chain uses TRBV7-2 with TRBJ2-3; 7 positions match TRBD2. Trimming cost V 2 bases and J 4 bases; bases outside gene matches: 3. The germline V gene has CDR1 SGHTA and CDR2 FQGNSA. This CDR3 region has 14 residues. The CDR3 DNA reads as TGTGCCAGCAGCTTATCTGCGGGGGCAGATACGCAGTATTTT. It translates to CASSLSAGADTQYF. The full variable domain, its missing parts supplied by reference TRBV7-2 and TRBJ2-3, is GAGVSQSPSNKVTEKGKDVELRCDPISGHTALYWYRQSLGQGLEFLIYFQGNSAPDKSGLPSDRFSAERTGGSVSTLTIQRTQQEDSAVYLCASSLSAGADTQYFGPGTRLTVL.

The chain uses TRBV12-3 or TRBV12-4 and TRBJ1-3; D is undetermined. The V and J ends lost 7 bases and 0 bases respectively, with 7 bases between them. CDR3 size: 13 residues. In nucleotides, the CDR3 is TGTGCCAGCACGCAGGTCTCTGGAAACACCATATATTTT. Its protein product is CASTQVSGNTIYF.

CDR3 in DNA: TGTGCCAGCAGTCTAACAGGGAGTTTCTTCCAAGAGACCCAGTACTTC. Translated, it gives CASSLTGSFFQETQYF. This chain links TRBV5-6 with TRBJ2-5; D might be TRBD1 (6 bases). The germline gives CDR1 SGHDT, CDR2 YYEEEE. Trimming pared 5 bases from V and 1 base from J, leaving 18 bases between. The length of the CDR3 is 16 residues.

The chain employs TRBV5-5 and TRBJ2-7; 8 bases fit TRBD2. The germline CDR1 and CDR2 sequences are SGHKS and YYEKEE (reference sequence). CDR3 size: 14 residues. With V trimmed by 4 bases and J by 5 bases, 8 bases remained unmatched. CDR3: CASSGTGGVDEQYF. The CDR3 DNA reads TGTGCCAGCAGCGGAACCGGGGGGGTCGACGAGCAGTACTTC.

This chain links TRBV9 with TRBJ1-2; tentatively, D is TRBD1 (5 bases). The CDR3 has 16 amino acids. CDR1 is SGDLS and CDR2 is YYNGEE in the germline V gene. V lost 0 bases, J lost 8 bases, and 20 bases lay in between. CDR3 region: CASSVGFNRTGWGYTF. CDR3 DNA: TGTGCCAGCAGCGTAGGTTTTAACAGGACCGGTTGGGGCTACACCTTC.

V usage is TRBV15 and J usage is TRBJ2-1, with 7 bases lining up with TRBD2. This CDR3 region has 18 residues. V lost 1 base and J lost 2; bases outside the gene matches: 11. Germline-derived CDR1 and CDR2 are LNHNV and YYDKDF (reference sequence). The CDR3 reads CATSRGAQGAGAYNEQFF. The CDR3 DNA follows: TGTGCCACCAGCAGAGGGGCCCAAGGGGCGGGAGCCTACAATGAGCAGTTCTTC.

V and J are TRBV18 and TRBJ2-5; D is unclear. The length of the CDR3 is 14 residues. In germline, CDR1 is KGHSH, CDR2 LQKENI. V lost 2 bases, J lost 1 base, and 8 bases lay in between. The CDR3, as DNA: TGTGCCAGCTCACCATTGAGCCGCCAAGAGACCCAGTACTTC. Encoded protein: CASSPLSRQETQYF. Filled out from reference TRBV18 and TRBJ2-5, the complete variable domain reads NAGVMQNPRHLVRRRGQEARLRCSPMKGHSHVYWYRQLPEEGLKFMVYLQKENIIDESGMPKERFSAEFPKEGPSILRIQQVVRGDSAAYFCASSPLSRQETQYFGPGTRLLVL.

The rearrangement joins TRBV4-2 to TRBJ2-7, with TRBD2 matching 15 bases. This CDR3 has 18 residues. The V segment lost 5 bases and the J segment 1 base; nucleotides outside the gene matches: 9. Germline V gene sequence: CDR1 LGHNA, CDR2 YNFKEQ. CDR3 region: CASSVVRTSGRDSYEQYF. The CDR3 bases are TGTGCCAGCAGCGTAGTTCGGACTAGCGGGAGGGATTCCTACGAGCAGTACTTC.

This clone was seen once. The chain links TRBV5-5 to TRBJ1-5, with 8 positions matching TRBD1. Germline loops: CDR1 SGHKS, CDR2 YYEKEE (reference sequence). The CDR3 has 14 residues. V shed 4 bases and J 3 bases; nucleotides not matched to a gene: 3. This CDR3 reads CASSPTGVNQPQHF. CDR3 nucleotides: TGTGCCAGCAGCCCGACAGGGGTCAATCAGCCCCAGCATTTT. Looking up the rest from reference TRBV5-5 and TRBJ1-5 gives the full variable domain: DAGVTQSPTHLIKTRGQQVTLRCSPISGHKSVSWYQQVLGQGPQFIFQYYEKEERGRGNFPDRFSARQFPNYSSELNVNALLLGDSALYLCASSPTGVNQPQHFGDGTRLSIL.

This chain joins TRBV7-3 and TRBJ2-5; no clear D gene. The CDR3 extends over 12 amino acids. Germline loops: CDR1 SGHTA, CDR2 FQGTGA. The V end lost 1 base, the J end lost 5 bases, and 5 bases lay between the germline ends. The CDR3 reads CASSLMGETQYF. The CDR3 DNA reads as TGTGCCAGCAGCTTAATGGGCGAGACCCAGTACTTC.

The V gene is TRBV7-3, the J gene TRBJ2-1; D perhaps matches TRBD2 (6 bases). Germline V gene sequence: CDR1 SGHTA, CDR2 FQGTGA. The CDR3 runs 15 residues. Trimming took 6 bases from V and 2 from J, leaving 14 bases between them. The CDR3 here is CASSYSGTPYNEQFF. The CDR3 nucleotides are TGTGCCAGCAGTTATTCCGGGACTCCCTACAATGAGCAGTTCTTC. The full variable domain, in which reference TRBV7-3 and TRBJ2-1 provide the parts outside the CDR3, is GAGVSQTPSNKVTEKGKYVELRCDPISGHTALYWYRQSLGQGPEFLIYFQGTGAADDSGLPNDRFFAVRPEGSVSTLKIQRTERGDSAVYLCASSYSGTPYNEQFFGPGTRLTVL.